Each of the 26 T cell receptor beta chains below was sequenced from the same sample in a study of cytomegalovirus exposure and HLA in healthy donors. The table came from immunoSEQ multiplex PCR; TCRdb's copy has only in-frame clones and leaves some out. The table has about 150,000 clones, just under 90% seen once. The sample was PBMCs. The receptors come from a woman in her thirties in good health and CMV-seropositive.

V usage is TRBV19 and J usage is TRBJ1-1; a possible D gene is TRBD1 (6 bases). Trimming shortened V by 0 bases and J by 5 bases, and 10 bases separated the two germline ends. Germline-derived CDR1 and CDR2 are LNHDA and SQIVND (reference sequence). CDR3 length: 14 residues. CDR3 nucleotide sequence: TGTGCCAGTAGTATAGACAGGACAGTAACTGAAGCTTTCTTT. It encodes CASSIDRTVTEAFF.

The chain joins TRBV15 to TRBJ1-6; the match to TRBD1 covers 8 bases. The V gene end was trimmed by 0 bases and the J gene end by 10 bases; junction bases not matched to a gene: 8. The V gene's germline CDR1 is LNHNV and CDR2 YYDKDF (reference sequence). The CDR3 extends over 16 amino acids. The CDR3 nucleotides are TGTGCCACCAGCAGAGAGGCAGGGGGCGCGGGCTCACCCCTCCACTTT. Translated, it gives CATSREAGGAGSPLHF.

V is TRBV4-1 and J is TRBJ2-1; TRBD2 matches 11 bases. After removal of 5 bases from V and 6 bases from J, the junction contained 9 bases not matched to a gene. This CDR3 has 16 amino acids. CDR1 is MGHRA, CDR2 YSYEKL, per germline. CDR3 coding DNA: TGCGCCAGCAGCTCACGGACTAGCGGGCTGCTCAATGAGCAGTTCTTC. Protein: CASSSRTSGLLNEQFF.

The V gene is TRBV5-6, the J gene TRBJ2-7; 8 bases line up with TRBD1. Trimming removed 5 bases from V and 0 bases from J; junction bases left unmatched: 7. Germline V gene sequence: CDR1 SGHDT, CDR2 YYEEEE. The CDR3 is made up of 15 amino acids. The CDR3 bases are TGTGCCAGCAGGTTTGACAGGGGAGGCTCCTACGAGCAGTACTTC. This codes for CASRFDRGGSYEQYF.

For the CDR3, the DNA is TGCGCCAGCAGCTCCAATTCCGTAGGACAGGGGAAGACCCAGTACTTC. It translates to CASSSNSVGQGKTQYF. The chain combines TRBV5-1 with TRBJ2-5; TRBD1 aligns across 9 bases. J was trimmed by 6 bases and V by 3 bases; bases with no gene match: 12. The CDR3 covers 16 residues. The germline CDR1 and CDR2 sequences are SGHRS and YFSETQ.

Only a few counts were recorded for this clone. The chain recombines TRBV7-6 with TRBJ1-1; 10 bases map to TRBD1. Unmatched junction bases numbered 12, after V lost 1 base and J lost 10 bases. The length of the CDR3 is 16 residues. The germline gives CDR1 SGHVS, CDR2 FNYEAQ. The DNA for the CDR3 is TGTGCCAGCAGCTTAGATGACAGGGGGCGGGGTGGTGGAGCTTTCTTT. Translation gives CASSLDDRGRGGGAFF.

The V gene is TRBV28, the J gene TRBJ2-7, with D possibly being TRBD2 (5 bases). The CDR3 sequence is 12 residues long. The germline V and J ends were trimmed by 4 bases and 9 bases, with 13 bases remaining between them. Germline V lookup: CDR1 MDHEN, CDR2 SYDVKM. The CDR3 region is CASSSDSAGQYF. In DNA form, the CDR3 reads TGTGCCAGCAGTTCGGATTCCGCGGGGCAGTACTTC.

The chain couples TRBV2 to TRBJ2-1; 11 bases are a match to TRBD2. Unmatched junction bases numbered 5, after V lost 6 bases and J lost 4 bases. CDR1 and CDR2 (germline): SNHLY, FYNNEI. The CDR3 runs to 15 residues. The CDR3 loop is CASRATSGSYNEQFF. In DNA form, the CDR3 reads TGTGCCAGCAGGGCTACTAGCGGGAGTTACAATGAGCAGTTCTTC.

The sample holds one count of this clone. The chain joins TRBV4-1 to TRBJ1-1, with unresolved D. The CDR3 is 15 residues long. V lost 4 bases and J 0 bases, leaving 12 bases between the germline ends. From germline, CDR1 is MGHRA and CDR2 YSYEKL. DNA of the CDR3: TGCGCCAGCAGCCCCCGCCCGGGAGTGAACACTGAAGCTTTCTTT. Residues: CASSPRPGVNTEAFF.

The chain recombines TRBV5-5 with TRBJ1-6, with D maybe TRBD1 (6 bases). Germline CDR1 and CDR2: SGHKS and YYEKEE (reference sequence). V was trimmed by 0 bases and J by 14 bases, leaving 6 bases between them. This CDR3 is built from 11 residues. As DNA, the CDR3 is TGTGCCAGCAGCTTGGACAGGGCCCTCCACTTT. Translating gives CASSLDRALHF.

The rearrangement uses TRBV29-1 and TRBJ2-1, with D possibly being TRBD2 (5 bases). V lost 5 bases and J lost 9, with 11 bases in between. Per germline, CDR1 SQVTM and CDR2 ANQGSEA. There are 11 residues in the CDR3. The CDR3 here is CSVPREGEQFF. Written as DNA, the CDR3 is TGCAGCGTTCCCCGAGAGGGTGAGCAGTTCTTC.

The rearrangement uses TRBV19 and TRBJ2-1, with D maybe TRBD2 (6 bases). Germline CDR1 reads LNHDA; CDR2 reads SQIVND (reference sequence). Trimming stripped 5 bases from V and 5 bases from J, with 16 bases between. CDR3 length: 15 amino acids. CDR3 loop: CASSPRREGNNEQFF. The CDR3 DNA is TGTGCCAGTAGTCCAAGGCGGGAAGGGAACAATGAGCAGTTCTTC.

This clone was counted between two and nine times. The rearrangement uses TRBV6-1 and TRBJ1-4; D is perhaps TRBD1 (5 bases). The CDR3 loop spans 15 amino acids. Germline lookup yields CDR1 MNHNS and CDR2 SASEGT. V shed 4 bases and J shed 3 bases, with 12 bases lying between them. Here the CDR3 reads CASSGTGGANEKLFF. CDR3 nucleotides: TGTGCCAGCAGTGGGACGGGGGGGGCTAATGAAAAACTGTTTTTT.

The J gene is TRBJ2-2, the V gene TRBV5-1; possibly TRBD2 for D (6 bases). V shed 4 bases and J shed 4 bases, with 17 bases lying between them. CDR1 is SGHRS and CDR2 is YFSETQ in the germline V gene. There are 16 residues in the CDR3. This CDR3 is CASSGRGVLGTGELFF. The CDR3 coding sequence is TGCGCCAGCAGCGGACGCGGGGTTTTGGGCACCGGGGAGCTGTTTTTT.

This chain's CDR3 is CASSHRGLDNEKLFF. The CDR3 nucleotides read TGTGCCAGCAGCCACAGGGGGCTCGATAATGAAAAACTGTTTTTT. V and J are TRBV7-2 and TRBJ1-4, with TRBD1 matching 9 bases. CDR3 length: 15 residues. V was clipped by 5 bases and J by 4 bases; unmatched bases: 5. CDR1 is SGHTA, CDR2 FQGNSA, per germline.

The chain carries TRBV19 and TRBJ2-6; 7 nucleotides match TRBD1. The CDR3 sequence is 17 residues long. In germline, CDR1 is LNHDA, CDR2 SQIVND (reference sequence). J was trimmed by 2 bases and V by 3 bases; bases with no gene match: 7. The CDR3 reads CASSIQGDLTGANVLTF. CDR3 sequence (DNA): TGTGCCAGTAGTATCCAGGGGGACCTCACTGGGGCCAACGTCCTGACTTTC.

The V and J genes are TRBV7-9 and TRBJ1-5; 12 bases match TRBD1. Germline V gene sequence: CDR1 SEHNR, CDR2 FQNEAQ (reference sequence). This CDR3 has 18 amino acids. J was trimmed by 2 bases and V by 4 bases; bases with no gene match: 9. CDR3: CASSWGGTGGFGNQPQHF. In DNA, the CDR3 is TGTGCCAGCAGCTGGGGTGGGACAGGGGGCTTCGGCAATCAGCCCCAGCATTTT.

The V gene is TRBV9, the J gene TRBJ2-2; the D gene is possibly TRBD2 (5 bases). The CDR3 is made up of 14 amino acids. V shed 3 bases and J shed 8 bases, with 14 bases lying between them. Germline CDR1 reads SGDLS; CDR2 reads YYNGEE. CDR3 nucleotide sequence: TGTGCCAGCAGCGCGCGGACTGGCCTAGGGGAGCTGTTTTTT. This encodes CASSARTGLGELFF.

V gene TRBV27 combines with J gene TRBJ2-2, with 10 bases fitting TRBD1. V gave up 7 bases and J gave up 3 bases; unmatched junction bases: 11. The CDR3 loop spans 17 amino acids. Germline V CDR1 and CDR2: MNHEY, SMNVEV (reference sequence). This chain's CDR3 is CASTSTGGAVYTGELFF. The CDR3 nucleotides read TGTGCCAGCACCTCGACAGGGGGCGCGGTATACACCGGGGAGCTGTTTTTT.

The V gene is TRBV23-1, the J gene TRBJ2-1, with 7 nucleotides matching TRBD2. TRBV23-1 is sorted into the ORF group, with uncertain function. J lost 4 bases, V lost 2 bases, and 20 bases had no gene match. The CDR3 has 20 amino acids. DNA of the CDR3: TGCGCCAGCAGTCAACCCCCTCAGGGTGGGAGGGCCCTCAGTTACAATGAGCAGTTCTTC. The encoded protein is CASSQPPQGGRALSYNEQFF.

This chain uses TRBV7-2 with TRBJ2-3; 9 nucleotides line up with TRBD1. The J segment lost 5 bases and the V segment lost 8 bases, leaving 11 bases of the junction unmatched. The germline CDR1 and CDR2 sequences are SGHTA and FQGNSA. CDR3 length: 15 amino acids. CDR3 nucleotides: TGTGCCAGCGGGGGACAGGGCAGGCGTCGAGATACGCAGTATTTT. Translating gives CASGGQGRRRDTQYF. Based on the CDR3 plus reference TRBV7-2 and TRBJ2-3, the full variable domain is GAGVSQSPSNKVTEKGKDVELRCDPISGHTALYWYRQSLGQGLEFLIYFQGNSAPDKSGLPSDRFSAERTGGSVSTLTIQRTQQEDSAVYLCASGGQGRRRDTQYFGPGTRLTVL.

CDR3 sequence reads: CASSLIASSYNEQFF. CDR3 bases: TGTGCCAGCAGTTTGATTGCGAGCTCCTACAATGAGCAGTTCTTC. The chain employs TRBV28 and TRBJ2-1; D is ambiguous. The V and J ends lost 3 bases and 0 bases respectively, with 9 bases between them. The V gene's germline CDR1 is MDHEN and CDR2 SYDVKM. The CDR3 runs to 15 residues.

The chain is built from TRBV19 and TRBJ1-1, with D possibly TRBD1 on 5 matching bases. Germline V CDR1 and CDR2: LNHDA, SQIVND (reference sequence). Trimming removed 5 bases at V and 1 base at J, with 8 bases between. This CDR3 is built from 13 residues. The CDR3 protein is CASSDSKNTEAFF. CDR3 nucleotides: TGTGCCAGTAGTGACAGCAAGAACACTGAAGCTTTCTTT.

Regarding this clone: The junction shows a germline mismatch at one end, possibly a read error. The chain carries TRBV13 and TRBJ2-4, with D tentatively TRBD1 (6 bases). The CDR3 spans 14 residues. The germline V gene has CDR1 PRHDT and CDR2 FYEKMQ (reference sequence). CDR3 sequence reads: CASSFHRQVGGSVF. The CDR3, as DNA: TGTGCCAGCAGCTTTCACCGACAGGTTGGGGGAAGCGTCTTC.

This sequence joins TRBV27 and TRBJ2-7; D is possibly TRBD2 (6 bases). Trimming removed 5 bases from V and 3 bases from J, with 14 bases in between. Germline V lookup: CDR1 MNHEY, CDR2 SMNVEV (reference sequence). This CDR3 region has 14 residues. CDR3 amino acids: CASSRTRRDYEQYF. The CDR3 nucleotides are TGTGCCAGCAGTAGGACCCGGAGGGACTACGAGCAGTACTTC.

V is TRBV9 and J is TRBJ2-1; 11 bases agree with TRBD2. Per the germline V gene, CDR1 is SGDLS and CDR2 is YYNGEE. Trimming took 0 bases from V and 10 from J; bases not matched to a gene: 9. This CDR3 contains 16 residues. The DNA for the CDR3 is TGTGCCAGCAGCGTAGGGGTAGCGGGAGGGCCAGAGGAGCAGTTCTTC. This encodes CASSVGVAGGPEEQFF.